This T cell receptor beta chain was sequenced in a study of tumor-infiltrating lymphocytes in localized non-small cell lung cancer. Study in general: Resected tumor was paired with non-adjacent uninvolved lung from the same patient. Study-wide points: Immunotypes IM1 and IM2 had similar TCR-derived T-cell fractions. Different pieces of the same tissue were used for each assay. Compared with uninvolved lung, tumors showed higher T cell infiltration by TCRbeta sequencing.

Using immunoSEQ multiplex PCR, the repertoire was profiled, and TCRdb retains in-frame clones only, with some absent. Here the sample spans about 21,000 clones, approximately 80% being singletons. A note on this clone: Its antigen is still unknown.

The CDR3 covers 18 residues. Trimming removed 3 bases from V and 0 bases from J; junction bases left unmatched: 8. Germline V gives CDR1 SNHLY, CDR2 FYNNEI. Sequencing used lung tumor tissue. This receptor was identified in a human donor with non-small cell lung cancer. The rearrangement joins TRBV2 to TRBJ2-2; 9 bases are a match to TRBD2. This CDR3 reads CASSEGAGGFANTGELFF. In nucleotides, the CDR3 is TGTGCCAGCAGTGAGGGTGCGGGAGGGTTCGCGAACACCGGGGAGCTGTTTTTT.